The clone carrying this T cell receptor beta chain was seen ten or more times. RNA was extracted from bulk tissue without any cell sorting. This non-tumor lung sample came from over 3 cm beyond the tumor edge. Between August and November 2014, newly diagnosed, chemotherapy-naive lung cancer patients underwent thoracic surgery in China. These data originate in a study of tumor and adjacent non-tumor tissue in lung cancer. A modified ARM-PCR protocol with three rounds of nested PCR amplified TCRbeta. TCRdb re-analysed the multiplex PCR reads in MiXCR, keeping a single row per CDR3 protein. The sample holds over 100,000 distinct CDR3 sequences; around 57% are singletons and the top ten take about 20%. The source material was distant non-tumor lung tissue. The origin of this receptor is a man aged 60 to 69 with non-small cell lung cancer.

The CDR3 spells CASSFTGGGTEAFF. Here the CDR3 DNA reads TGTGCCAGCAGCTTTACGGGGGGTGGAACTGAAGCTTTCTTT. The chain joins TRBV5-4 to TRBJ1-1; tentatively, D is TRBD1 (5 bases). Germline lookup yields CDR1 SGHNT and CDR2 YYREEE (reference sequence). Trimming took off 2 bases at V and 5 bases at J, with 13 bases between the two ends. This CDR3 has 14 residues.